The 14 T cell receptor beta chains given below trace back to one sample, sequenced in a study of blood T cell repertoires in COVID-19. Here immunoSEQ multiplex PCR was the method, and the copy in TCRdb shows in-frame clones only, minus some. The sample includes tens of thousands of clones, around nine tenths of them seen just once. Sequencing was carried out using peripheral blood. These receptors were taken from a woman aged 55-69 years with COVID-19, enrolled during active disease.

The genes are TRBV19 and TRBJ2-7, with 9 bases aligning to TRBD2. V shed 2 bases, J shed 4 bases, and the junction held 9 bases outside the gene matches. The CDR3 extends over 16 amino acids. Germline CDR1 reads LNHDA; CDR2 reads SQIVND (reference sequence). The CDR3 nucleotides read TGTGCCAGTAGTATAACCGGGCGGGGGGGCCGTTACGAGCAGTACTTC. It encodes CASSITGRGGRYEQYF.

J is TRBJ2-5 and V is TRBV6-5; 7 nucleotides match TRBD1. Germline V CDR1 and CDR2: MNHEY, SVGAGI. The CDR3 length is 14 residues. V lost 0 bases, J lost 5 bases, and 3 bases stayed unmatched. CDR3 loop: CASSYSTGFETQYF. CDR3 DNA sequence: TGTGCCAGCAGTTACTCGACAGGGTTTGAGACCCAGTACTTC.

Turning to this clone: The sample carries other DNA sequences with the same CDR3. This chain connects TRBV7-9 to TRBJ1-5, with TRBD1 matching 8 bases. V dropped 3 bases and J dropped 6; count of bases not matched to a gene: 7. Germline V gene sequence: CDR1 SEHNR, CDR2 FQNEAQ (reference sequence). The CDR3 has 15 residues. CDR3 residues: CASSLGQGASQPQHF. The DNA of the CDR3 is TGTGCCAGCAGCTTGGGGCAGGGGGCGAGTCAGCCCCAGCATTTT.

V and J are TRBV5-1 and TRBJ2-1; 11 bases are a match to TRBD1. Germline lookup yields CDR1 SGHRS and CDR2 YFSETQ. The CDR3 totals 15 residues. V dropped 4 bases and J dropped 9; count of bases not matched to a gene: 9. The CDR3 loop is CASSPWTGGVGEQFF. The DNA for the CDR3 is TGCGCCAGCAGCCCGTGGACAGGGGGCGTAGGTGAGCAGTTCTTC.

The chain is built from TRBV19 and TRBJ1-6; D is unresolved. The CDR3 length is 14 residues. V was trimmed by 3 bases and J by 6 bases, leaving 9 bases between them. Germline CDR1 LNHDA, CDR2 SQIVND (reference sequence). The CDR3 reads CASSILGFNSPLHF. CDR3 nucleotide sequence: TGTGCCAGTAGTATTTTGGGCTTTAATTCACCCCTCCACTTT.

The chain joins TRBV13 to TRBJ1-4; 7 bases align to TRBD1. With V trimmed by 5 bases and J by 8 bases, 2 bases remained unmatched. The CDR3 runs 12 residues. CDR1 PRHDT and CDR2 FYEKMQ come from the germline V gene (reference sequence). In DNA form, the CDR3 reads TGTGCCAGCAGCCCAGGGGGGGAAAAACTGTTTTTT. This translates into CASSPGGEKLFF.

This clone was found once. The CDR3 here is CASSIDPLTSGQETQYF. The CDR3, as DNA: TGTGCCAGTAGTATAGATCCCTTGACATCGGGGCAAGAGACCCAGTACTTC. This chain uses TRBV19 with TRBJ2-5, with D possibly matching TRBD2 (5 bases). In germline, CDR1 is LNHDA, CDR2 SQIVND (reference sequence). Trimming removed 0 bases from V and 2 bases from J, with 16 bases in between. This CDR3 is 17 amino acids long.

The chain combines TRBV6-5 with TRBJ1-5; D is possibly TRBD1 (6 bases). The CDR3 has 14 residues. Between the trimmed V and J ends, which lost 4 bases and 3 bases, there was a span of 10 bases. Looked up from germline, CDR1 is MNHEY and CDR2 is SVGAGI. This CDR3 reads CASSSGGPNQPQHF. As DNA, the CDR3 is TGTGCCAGCAGTTCTGGGGGCCCCAATCAGCCCCAGCATTTT.

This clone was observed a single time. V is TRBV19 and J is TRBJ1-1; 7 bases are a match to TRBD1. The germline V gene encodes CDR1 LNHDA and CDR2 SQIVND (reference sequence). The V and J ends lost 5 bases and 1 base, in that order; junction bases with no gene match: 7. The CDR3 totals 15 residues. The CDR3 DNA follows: TGTGCCAGTAGTGGATCCGGGACAGCGAACACTGAAGCTTTCTTT. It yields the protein CASSGSGTANTEAFF.

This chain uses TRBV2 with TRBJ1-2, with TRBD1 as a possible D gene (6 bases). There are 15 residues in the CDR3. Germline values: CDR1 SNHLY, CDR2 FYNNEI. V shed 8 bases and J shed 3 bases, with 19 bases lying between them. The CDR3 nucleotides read TGTGCCAGCCCAGGGGTCCGTCCTCTTTACTATGGCTACACCTTC. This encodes CASPGVRPLYYGYTF.

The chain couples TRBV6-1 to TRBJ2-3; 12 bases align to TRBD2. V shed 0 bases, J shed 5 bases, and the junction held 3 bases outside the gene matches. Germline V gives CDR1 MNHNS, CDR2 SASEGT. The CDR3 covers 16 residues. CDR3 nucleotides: TGTGCCAGCAGTGAAGCCCGACTAGCGGGGGAAGATACGCAGTATTTT. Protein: CASSEARLAGEDTQYF.

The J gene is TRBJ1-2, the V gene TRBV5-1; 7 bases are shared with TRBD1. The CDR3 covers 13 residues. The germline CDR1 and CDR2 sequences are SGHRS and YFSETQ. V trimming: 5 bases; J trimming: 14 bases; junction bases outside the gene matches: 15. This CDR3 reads CASRDETGSTYTF. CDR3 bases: TGCGCCAGCAGAGACGAGACAGGGAGCACCTATACCTTC.

DNA of the CDR3: TGTGCCAGCAGCATGGTGGGGGGAGATACGCAGTATTTT. Its translation: CASSMVGGDTQYF. The chain uses TRBV5-6 and TRBJ2-3, with a tentative D call TRBD2 (6 bases). In germline, CDR1 is SGHDT, CDR2 YYEEEE. V lost 4 bases to trimming and J lost 5 bases, with 11 bases between them. The length of the CDR3 is 13 residues.

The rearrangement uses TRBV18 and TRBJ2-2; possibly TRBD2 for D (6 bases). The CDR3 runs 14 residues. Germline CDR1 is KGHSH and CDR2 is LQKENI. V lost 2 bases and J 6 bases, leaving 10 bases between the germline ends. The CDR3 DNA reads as TGTGCCAGCTCACCAGGAGGGGCACCCGGGGAGCTGTTTTTT. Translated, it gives CASSPGGAPGELFF.